These 24 T cell receptor beta chains came from one sample sequenced in a study of blood T cell repertoires in COVID-19. Produced via immunoSEQ multiplex PCR; TCRdb's table is partial and in-frame only. The sample has some 64,000 clones, under 80% seen once. What was sequenced was PBMCs or T cells enriched from blood (not recorded which). These receptors were collected from a woman aged 55-69 years who had been exposed to COVID-19.

To note about this clone: The same CDR3 can be traced to other DNA sequences in this sample. The V call is TRBV9, the J call TRBJ2-7; 10 nucleotides agree with TRBD1. Germline V lookup: CDR1 SGDLS, CDR2 YYNGEE. The trim removed 2 bases at V and 6 bases at J, leaving 8 bases unmatched. The CDR3 loop spans 15 amino acids. CDR3 DNA: TGTGCCAGCAGCGTCGGGACAGGGGTGCTAGGCGAGCAGTACTTC. Amino acid sequence: CASSVGTGVLGEQYF.

The chain employs TRBV7-8 and TRBJ1-2; possible D gene TRBD1, 5 bases. The CDR3 is made up of 13 amino acids. V shed 6 bases and J shed 4 bases, with 12 bases lying between them. Germline lookup yields CDR1 SGHVS and CDR2 FQNEAQ. CDR3 bases: TGTGCCAGCAGTGGAGGGACTTTCTATGGCTACACCTTC. Its protein is CASSGGTFYGYTF.

V gene TRBV27 combines with J gene TRBJ1-6; TRBD1 might be the D (5 bases). In germline, CDR1 is MNHEY, CDR2 SMNVEV (reference sequence). CDR3 length equals 14 residues. The V end was cut by 5 bases, the J end by 2 bases, with 7 bases between. CDR3 in amino acids: CASSGAPYNSPLHF. CDR3 in DNA: TGTGCCAGCAGTGGGGCCCCCTATAATTCACCCCTCCACTTT.

This clone was detected only a few times. The V gene is TRBV29-1, the J gene TRBJ1-2, with TRBD1 matching over 10 bases. V shed 1 base and J 2 bases; nucleotides not matched to a gene: 4. The CDR3 is 15 amino acids. Germline CDR1 reads SQVTM; CDR2 reads ANQGSEA. This CDR3 is CSVEGDRGNNYGYTF. The CDR3 DNA reads TGCAGCGTTGAAGGGGACAGGGGAAACAACTATGGCTACACCTTC.

V usage is TRBV4-2 and J usage is TRBJ2-2, with D possibly matching TRBD2 (6 bases). This CDR3 is built from 16 residues. Trimming pared 0 bases from V and 5 bases from J, leaving 13 bases between. From germline, CDR1 is LGHNA and CDR2 YNFKEQ. The CDR3 spells CASSQDRRGGTGELFF. The CDR3 coding sequence is TGTGCCAGCAGCCAAGATCGTCGGGGAGGAACCGGGGAGCTGTTTTTT.

This clone was picked up a small number of times. The rearrangement links TRBV5-1 to TRBJ2-2; TRBD2 matches 12 bases. The ends lost 4 bases at V and 6 bases at J; junction bases unmatched: 4. The germline CDR1 and CDR2 sequences are SGHRS and YFSETQ. CDR3 size: 15 residues. The CDR3 coding sequence is TGCGCCAGCAGCGTGACTAGCGGGAGTTCCGGGGAGCTGTTTTTT. The encoded protein is CASSVTSGSSGELFF.

The table lists this clone with many counts. The chain recombines TRBV27 with TRBJ2-7; TRBD1 might be the D (6 bases). CDR1 and CDR2 (germline): MNHEY, SMNVEV (reference sequence). The V end lost 3 bases, the J end lost 5 bases, and 20 bases lay between the germline ends. The CDR3 extends over 16 amino acids. The CDR3 protein is CASSLTPQQGFNEQYF. In nucleotides, the CDR3 is TGTGCCAGCAGTTTGACCCCCCAACAGGGTTTCAACGAGCAGTACTTC.

The rearrangement links TRBV19 to TRBJ1-1, with D possibly being TRBD1 (5 bases). Trimming cost V 10 bases and J 5 bases, with 14 bases left between them. The CDR3 runs 12 residues. Germline loops: CDR1 LNHDA, CDR2 SQIVND (reference sequence). The CDR3 sequence is CATSIGVTEAFF. The CDR3 DNA follows: TGTGCCACCTCGATAGGGGTGACTGAAGCTTTCTTT. Looking up the rest from reference TRBV19 and TRBJ1-1 gives the full variable domain: DGGITQSPKYLFRKEGQNVTLSCEQNLNHDAMYWYRQDPGQGLRLIYYSQIVNDFQKGDIAEGYSVSREKKESFPLTVTSAQKNPTAFYLCATSIGVTEAFFGQGTRLTVV.

V and J are TRBV3-1 (or the pseudogene TRBV3-2) and TRBJ2-1, with D possibly matching TRBD2 (7 bases). The V end lost 2 bases, the J end lost 8 bases, and 16 bases lay between the germline ends. There are 15 residues in the CDR3. Looked up from germline, CDR1 is LGHDT and CDR2 is YNNKEL (reference sequence). CDR3: CASSQTGGPRDEQFF. The DNA of the CDR3 is TGTGCCAGCAGCCAAACGGGGGGCCCTCGGGATGAGCAGTTCTTC.

V gene TRBV3-1 (or the pseudogene TRBV3-2) combines with J gene TRBJ2-7, with D possibly being TRBD1 (5 bases). The CDR3 contains 15 residues. Deletions cut 1 base from V and 3 bases from J, with 13 bases between. The germline V gene has CDR1 LGHDT and CDR2 YNNKEL (reference sequence). CDR3 in DNA: TGTGCCAGCAGCCAAGGCCCAGGGCAACACTACGAGCAGTACTTC. This sequence encodes CASSQGPGQHYEQYF.

V is TRBV29-1 and J is TRBJ1-1; tentatively, D is TRBD1 (5 bases). This CDR3 has 12 residues. The germline CDR1 and CDR2 sequences are SQVTM and ANQGSEA. Trimming left V 3 bases short and J 3 bases short, with 8 bases between. CDR3 loop: CSVDKGDTEAFF. CDR3 nucleotide sequence: TGCAGCGTTGACAAAGGGGACACTGAAGCTTTCTTT.

This chain links TRBV19 with TRBJ2-2, with D maybe TRBD1 (5 bases). Germline V gene lookup returns CDR1 LNHDA and CDR2 SQIVND (reference sequence). With 6 bases removed from V and 0 bases from J, the gap between germline ends came to 11 bases. The CDR3 loop spans 15 amino acids. The CDR3, as DNA: TGTGCCAGTAGGCAGGGCTGGGCGAACACCGGGGAGCTGTTTTTT. It is translated as CASRQGWANTGELFF. Full variable domain (rest looked up from reference TRBV19 and TRBJ2-2): DGGITQSPKYLFRKEGQNVTLSCEQNLNHDAMYWYRQDPGQGLRLIYYSQIVNDFQKGDIAEGYSVSREKKESFPLTVTSAQKNPTAFYLCASRQGWANTGELFFGEGSRLTVL.

V and J are TRBV28 and TRBJ1-1; weak D call: TRBD1 (5 bases). V was clipped by 6 bases and J by 1 base, with 12 bases between them. From germline, CDR1 is MDHEN and CDR2 SYDVKM. The CDR3 covers 14 residues. The CDR3 region is CASRGLYKNTEAFF. In DNA form, the CDR3 reads TGTGCCAGCAGGGGGCTATACAAGAACACTGAAGCTTTCTTT. Complete variable domain (other parts from reference TRBV28 and TRBJ1-1): DVKVTQSSRYLVKRTGEKVFLECVQDMDHENMFWYRQDPGLGLRLIYFSYDVKMKEKGDIPEGYSVSREKKERFSLILESASTNQTSMYLCASRGLYKNTEAFFGQGTRLTVV.

V usage is TRBV27 and J usage is TRBJ2-1; D is perhaps TRBD2 (5 bases). Trimming shortened V by 3 bases and J by 6 bases, and 12 bases separated the two germline ends. This CDR3 region has 14 residues. CDR1 and CDR2 from the germline V gene are MNHEY and SMNVEV (reference sequence). CDR3 DNA: TGTGCCAGCAGTTTTATGTTCGAGGGCAATGAGCAGTTCTTC. Translated, it gives CASSFMFEGNEQFF.

This clone came up many times. The chain joins TRBV4-2 to TRBJ1-6, with a weak D call TRBD1 (6 bases). Trimming removed 4 bases at V and 9 bases at J, with 22 bases between. The germline gives CDR1 LGHNA, CDR2 YNFKEQ. This CDR3 has 17 amino acids. This CDR3 reads CASSPTSQGLGSSPLHF. The CDR3 DNA reads TGTGCCAGCAGCCCAACTTCACAGGGCTTGGGAAGTTCACCCCTCCACTTT.

V usage is TRBV7-2 and J usage is TRBJ2-7; perhaps TRBD1 as D (6 bases). The CDR3 is 16 residues long. Germline V gene sequence: CDR1 SGHTA, CDR2 FQGNSA. With 5 bases removed from V and 5 bases from J, the gap between germline ends came to 22 bases. CDR3 loop: CASSTAPGQGSDEQYF. The CDR3 coding sequence is TGTGCCAGCAGCACCGCCCCGGGGCAGGGGAGTGACGAGCAGTACTTC.

About this clone itself: A read error may account for a junction end that differs from germline. The chain carries TRBV7-7 and TRBJ2-7; tentative D call: TRBD2 (6 bases). The CDR3 sequence is 13 residues long. Germline values: CDR1 SSHAT, CDR2 FNYEAQ (reference sequence). CDR3 sequence: CASSSSGGSEQYF. The CDR3 coding sequence is TGTGCTAGCAGCTCAAGCGGAGGGTCCGAGCAGTACTTC.

The chain couples TRBV19 to TRBJ2-2; 9 bases align to TRBD1. The CDR3 has 14 residues. CDR1 is LNHDA, CDR2 SQIVND, per germline (reference sequence). The V segment lost 4 bases and the J segment 3 bases; nucleotides outside the gene matches: 0. CDR3 in amino acids: CASSNRGHTGELFF. The CDR3 DNA reads TGTGCCAGTAGTAACAGGGGGCACACCGGGGAGCTGTTTTTT.

The sample holds one count of this clone. The CDR3: CASSYSGTGPAEAFF. The DNA of the CDR3 is TGTGCCAGCAGTTACTCCGGGACAGGGCCGGCTGAAGCTTTCTTT. The chain couples TRBV6-5 to TRBJ1-1, with 9 bases fitting TRBD1. Germline V gives CDR1 MNHEY, CDR2 SVGAGI. The J segment lost 6 bases and the V segment lost 0 bases, leaving 5 bases of the junction unmatched. The CDR3 has 15 amino acids.

This clone came up once. The chain uses TRBV5-1 and TRBJ2-2, with D possibly TRBD2 on 6 matching bases. Per germline, CDR1 SGHRS and CDR2 YFSETQ. The V and J ends lost 4 bases and 1 base respectively, with 20 bases between them. The CDR3 covers 18 residues. The CDR3 sequence is CASSLHPGLYENTGELFF. The CDR3 coding sequence is TGCGCCAGCAGCCTCCACCCCGGACTATACGAGAACACCGGGGAGCTGTTTTTT.

The chain couples TRBV11-2 to TRBJ1-1; a weak D match, TRBD1 (5 bases). Trimming pared 4 bases from V and 0 bases from J, leaving 15 bases between. Germline values: CDR1 SGHAT, CDR2 FQNNGV. The CDR3 is 16 residues long. The chain's CDR3 is CASSSGPGVMNTEAFF. CDR3 bases: TGTGCCAGCAGCTCCGGGCCGGGGGTAATGAACACTGAAGCTTTCTTT.

With respect to this clone: A read error may account for a junction end that differs from germline. The chain carries TRBV7-2 and TRBJ1-1; 10 positions agree with TRBD1. Germline loops: CDR1 SGHTA, CDR2 FQGNSA. CDR3 size: 15 residues. CDR3 residues: CASGFRDRGNTEAFF. The CDR3 DNA is TGTGCCAGCGGCTTCAGGGACAGGGGGAACACTGAAGCTTTCTTT.

The V call is TRBV7-2, the J call TRBJ1-2; D unclear. The CDR3 is 15 amino acids. Germline CDR1 SGHTA, CDR2 FQGNSA. V gave up 5 bases and J gave up 5 bases, with 18 bases separating them. As DNA, the CDR3 is TGTGCCAGCAGCCCTGGTGCGTCCCTTTCTTATGGCTACACCTTC. Residues: CASSPGASLSYGYTF.

CDR3 region: CASSPLGTYNEQFF. CDR3 nucleotides: TGCGCCAGCAGCCCTCTGGGCACCTACAATGAGCAGTTCTTC. The rearrangement uses TRBV4-3 and TRBJ2-1; D is uncertain. Germline V gene sequence: CDR1 LGHNA, CDR2 YSLEER. This CDR3 comprises 14 residues. V was trimmed by 4 bases and J by 2 bases, leaving 9 bases between them.